This T cell receptor beta chain came from a study of Ad26.COV2.S vaccination and SARS-CoV-2 variants. Overall study: Participants got Ad26.COV2.S intramuscularly, once or twice 56 days apart.

The repertoire was sequenced with immunoSEQ multiplex PCR; TCRdb's copy has only in-frame clones and lacks some. The sample lists hundreds of thousands of clones, about 86% seen once, with about 10% in the top ten. Treatment reported: some 19 received Ad26.COV2.S at low or high dose, single or two shots; roughly five received placebo; per-sample allocation not given. Specimen acquisition occurred on day 63 following the initial vaccine or placebo injection. An Ad26 vector was used to express Wuhan-strain SARS-CoV-2 spike as the vaccine. Germline values: CDR1 SNHLY, CDR2 FYNNEI. V lost 6 bases and J lost 5, with 10 bases in between. The length of the CDR3 is 13 residues.

This chain uses TRBV2 with TRBJ2-2; D unclear. Source: peripheral blood, taken in a trial of Ad26.COV2.S vaccine versus placebo. The source is a person aged 18-60 years who received the Ad26.COV2.S COVID-19 vaccine or a placebo. In nucleotides, the CDR3 is TGTGCCAGCAGGGGCGGCAGTACCGGGGAGCTGTTTTTT. It is translated as CASRGGSTGELFF.